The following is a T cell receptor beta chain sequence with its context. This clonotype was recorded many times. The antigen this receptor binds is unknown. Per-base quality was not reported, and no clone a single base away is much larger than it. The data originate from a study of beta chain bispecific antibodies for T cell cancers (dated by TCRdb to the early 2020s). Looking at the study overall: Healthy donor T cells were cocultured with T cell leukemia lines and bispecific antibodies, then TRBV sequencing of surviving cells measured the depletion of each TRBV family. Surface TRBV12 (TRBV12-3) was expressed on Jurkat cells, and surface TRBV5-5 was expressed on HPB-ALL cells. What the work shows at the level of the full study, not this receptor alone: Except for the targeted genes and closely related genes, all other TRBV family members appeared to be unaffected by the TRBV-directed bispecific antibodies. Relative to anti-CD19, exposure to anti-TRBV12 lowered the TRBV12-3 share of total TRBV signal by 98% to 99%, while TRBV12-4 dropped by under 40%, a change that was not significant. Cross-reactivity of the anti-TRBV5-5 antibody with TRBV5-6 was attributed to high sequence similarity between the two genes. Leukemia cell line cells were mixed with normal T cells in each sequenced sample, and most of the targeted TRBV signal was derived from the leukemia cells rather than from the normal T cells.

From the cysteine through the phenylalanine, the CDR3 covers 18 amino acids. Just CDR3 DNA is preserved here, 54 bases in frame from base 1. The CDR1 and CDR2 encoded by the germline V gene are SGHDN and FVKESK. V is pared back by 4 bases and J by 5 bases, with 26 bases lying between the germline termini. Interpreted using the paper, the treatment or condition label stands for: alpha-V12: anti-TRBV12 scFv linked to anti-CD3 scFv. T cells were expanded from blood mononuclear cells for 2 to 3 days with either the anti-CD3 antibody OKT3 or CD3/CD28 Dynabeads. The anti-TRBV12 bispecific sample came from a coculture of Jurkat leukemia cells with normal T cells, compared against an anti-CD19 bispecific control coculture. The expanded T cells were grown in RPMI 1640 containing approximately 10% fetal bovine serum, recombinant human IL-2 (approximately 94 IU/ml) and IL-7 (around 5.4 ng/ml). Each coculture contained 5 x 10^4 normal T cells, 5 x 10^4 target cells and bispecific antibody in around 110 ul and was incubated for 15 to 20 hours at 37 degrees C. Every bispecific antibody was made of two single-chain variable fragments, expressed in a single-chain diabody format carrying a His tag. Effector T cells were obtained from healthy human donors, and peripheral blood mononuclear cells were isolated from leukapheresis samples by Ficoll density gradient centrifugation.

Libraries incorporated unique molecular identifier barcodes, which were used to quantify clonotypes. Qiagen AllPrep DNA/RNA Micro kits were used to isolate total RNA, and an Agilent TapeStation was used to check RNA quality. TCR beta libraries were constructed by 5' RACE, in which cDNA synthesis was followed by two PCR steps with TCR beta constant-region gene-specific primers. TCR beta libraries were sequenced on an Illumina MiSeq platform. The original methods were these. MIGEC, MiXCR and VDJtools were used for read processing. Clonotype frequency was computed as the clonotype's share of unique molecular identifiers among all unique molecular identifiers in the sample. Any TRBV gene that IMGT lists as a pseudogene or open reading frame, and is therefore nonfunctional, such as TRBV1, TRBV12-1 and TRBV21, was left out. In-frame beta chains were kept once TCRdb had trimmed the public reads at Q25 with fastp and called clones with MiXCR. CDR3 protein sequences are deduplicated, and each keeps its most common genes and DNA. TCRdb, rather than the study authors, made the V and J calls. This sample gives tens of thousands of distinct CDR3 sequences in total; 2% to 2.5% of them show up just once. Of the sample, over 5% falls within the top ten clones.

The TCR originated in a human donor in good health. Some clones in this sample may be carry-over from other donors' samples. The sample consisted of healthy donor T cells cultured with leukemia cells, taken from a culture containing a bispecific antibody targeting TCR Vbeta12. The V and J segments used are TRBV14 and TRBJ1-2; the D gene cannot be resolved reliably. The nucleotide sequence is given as TGTGCCAGCAGCCCCCCCGGGATGCGGGATAGTAGCCGATATGGCTACACCTTC. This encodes CASSPPGMRDSSRYGYTF.